Listed here is a single T cell receptor (beta chain). The source of the sample is a study of blood T cell repertoires in COVID-19. Whole-study context: From the United States, Italy and Spain came samples of acute and convalescent COVID-19. The cDNA or gDNA used as material had been derived from T cells, B-cell-depleted T cells, or PBMCs.

In the authors' workflow: Estimated nucleated cell counts came from reference gene primer amplification. TCRdb's table, derived via immunoSEQ multiplex PCR, lists solely in-frame clones and lacks some. V, J and clone size derive from that table, while D and trimming were established from the DNA sequence. The sample has 120,000 to 150,000 clones; roughly 84% are singletons. The ends lost 8 bases at V and 0 bases at J; junction bases unmatched: 7. This CDR3 has 15 residues. CDR1 and CDR2 (germline): MNHEY, SMNVEV (reference sequence). Sequences were obtained from peripheral blood. V gene TRBV27 combines with J gene TRBJ1-2; 9 bases are a match to TRBD1. The sequence was obtained from a human donor in a cohort sampled during active COVID-19. CDR3 sequence: CASLTTGGPNYGYTF. For the CDR3, the DNA is TGTGCCAGCCTTACTACAGGGGGCCCTAACTATGGCTACACCTTC.